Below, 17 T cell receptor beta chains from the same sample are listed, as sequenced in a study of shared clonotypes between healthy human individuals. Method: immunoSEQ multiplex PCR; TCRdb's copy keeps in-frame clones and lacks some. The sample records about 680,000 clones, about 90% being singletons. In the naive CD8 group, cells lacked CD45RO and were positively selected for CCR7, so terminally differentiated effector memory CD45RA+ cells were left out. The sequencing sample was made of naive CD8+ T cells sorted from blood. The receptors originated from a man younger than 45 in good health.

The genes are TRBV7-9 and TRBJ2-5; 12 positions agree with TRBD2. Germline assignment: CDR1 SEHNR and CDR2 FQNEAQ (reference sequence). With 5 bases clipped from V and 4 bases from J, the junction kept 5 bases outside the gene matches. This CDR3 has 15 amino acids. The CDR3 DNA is TGTGCCAGCAGCGGTCAGACTAGCGGGGGAGAGACCCAGTACTTC. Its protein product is CASSGQTSGGETQYF.

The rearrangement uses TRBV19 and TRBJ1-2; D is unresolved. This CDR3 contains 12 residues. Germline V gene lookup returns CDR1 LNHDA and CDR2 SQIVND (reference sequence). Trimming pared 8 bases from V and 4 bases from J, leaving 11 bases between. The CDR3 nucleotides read TGTGCCAGTTCGGCCGGGATCTATGGCTACACCTTC. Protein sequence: CASSAGIYGYTF.

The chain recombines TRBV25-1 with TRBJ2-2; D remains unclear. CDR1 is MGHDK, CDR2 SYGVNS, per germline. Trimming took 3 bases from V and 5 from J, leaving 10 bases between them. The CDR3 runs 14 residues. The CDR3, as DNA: TGTGCCAGCAGTGAGCTAGTGTGGACCGGGGAGCTGTTTTTT. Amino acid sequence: CASSELVWTGELFF.

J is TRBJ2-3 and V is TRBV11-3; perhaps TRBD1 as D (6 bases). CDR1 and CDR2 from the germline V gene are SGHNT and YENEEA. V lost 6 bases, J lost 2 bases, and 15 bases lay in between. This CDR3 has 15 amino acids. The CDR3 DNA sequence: TGTGCCAGCAGTTCGAGACAGGCGTCCACAGATACGCAGTATTTT. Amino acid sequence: CASSSRQASTDTQYF.

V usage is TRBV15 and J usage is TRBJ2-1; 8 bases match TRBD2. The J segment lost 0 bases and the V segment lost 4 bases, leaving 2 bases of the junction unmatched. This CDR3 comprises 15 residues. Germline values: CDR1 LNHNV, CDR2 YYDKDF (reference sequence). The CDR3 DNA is TGTGCCACCAGCAAGCGGGAGAACTCCTACAATGAGCAGTTCTTC. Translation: CATSKRENSYNEQFF.

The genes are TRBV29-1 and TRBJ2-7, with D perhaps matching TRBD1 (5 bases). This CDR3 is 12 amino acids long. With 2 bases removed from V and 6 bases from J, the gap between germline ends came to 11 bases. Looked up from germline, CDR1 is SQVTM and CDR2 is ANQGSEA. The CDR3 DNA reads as TGCAGCGTTGAATCTTGGCAGGGCGAGCAGTACTTC. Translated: CSVESWQGEQYF.

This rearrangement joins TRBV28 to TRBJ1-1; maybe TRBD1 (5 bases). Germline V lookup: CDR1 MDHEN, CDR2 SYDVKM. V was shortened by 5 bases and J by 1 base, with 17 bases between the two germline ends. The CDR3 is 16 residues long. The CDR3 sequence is CASSLPGAGSNTEAFF. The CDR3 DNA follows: TGTGCCAGCAGTCTCCCCGGGGCCGGATCGAACACTGAAGCTTTCTTT.

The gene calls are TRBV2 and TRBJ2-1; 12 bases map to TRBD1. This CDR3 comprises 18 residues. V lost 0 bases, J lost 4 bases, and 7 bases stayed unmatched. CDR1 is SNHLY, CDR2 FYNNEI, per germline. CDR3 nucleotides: TGTGCCAGCAGTGAAGCCCCCGGGACAGGGGGCTTGTACAATGAGCAGTTCTTC. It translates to CASSEAPGTGGLYNEQFF.

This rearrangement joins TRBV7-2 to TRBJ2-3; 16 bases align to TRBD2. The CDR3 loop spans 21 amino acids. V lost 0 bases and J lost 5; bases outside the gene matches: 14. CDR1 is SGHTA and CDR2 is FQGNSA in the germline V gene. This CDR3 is CASSLAVAGTSGRAGRDTQYF. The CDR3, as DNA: TGTGCCAGCAGCTTAGCAGTAGCGGGGACTAGCGGGAGGGCGGGGAGAGATACGCAGTATTTT.

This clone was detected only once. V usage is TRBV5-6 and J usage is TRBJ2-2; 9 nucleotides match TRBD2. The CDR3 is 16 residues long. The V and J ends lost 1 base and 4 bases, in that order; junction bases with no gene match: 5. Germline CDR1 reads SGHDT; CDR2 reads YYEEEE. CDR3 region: CASSLLTSGGTGELFF. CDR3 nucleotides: TGTGCCAGCAGCTTGCTGACTAGCGGAGGCACCGGGGAGCTGTTTTTT.

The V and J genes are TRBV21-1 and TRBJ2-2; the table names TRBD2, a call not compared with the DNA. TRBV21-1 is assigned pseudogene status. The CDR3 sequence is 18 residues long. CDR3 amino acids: CASSKVGERAGNTGELFF. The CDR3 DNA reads TGTGCCAGCAGCAAAGTGGGGGAGCGGGCGGGTAACACCGGGGAGCTGTTTTTT.

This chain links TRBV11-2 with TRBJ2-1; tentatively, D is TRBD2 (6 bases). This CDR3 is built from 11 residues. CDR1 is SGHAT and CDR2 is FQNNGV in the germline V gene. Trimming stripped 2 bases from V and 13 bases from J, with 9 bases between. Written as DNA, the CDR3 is TGTGCCAGCAGCTTAACGGGAGTTCAGTTCTTC. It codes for CASSLTGVQFF.

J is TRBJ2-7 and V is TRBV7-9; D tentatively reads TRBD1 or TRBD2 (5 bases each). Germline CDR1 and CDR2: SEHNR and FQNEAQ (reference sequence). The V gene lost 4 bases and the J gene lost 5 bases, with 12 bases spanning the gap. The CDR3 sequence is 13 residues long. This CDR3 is CASSWGPGDEQYF. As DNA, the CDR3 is TGTGCCAGCAGCTGGGGACCTGGTGACGAGCAGTACTTC.

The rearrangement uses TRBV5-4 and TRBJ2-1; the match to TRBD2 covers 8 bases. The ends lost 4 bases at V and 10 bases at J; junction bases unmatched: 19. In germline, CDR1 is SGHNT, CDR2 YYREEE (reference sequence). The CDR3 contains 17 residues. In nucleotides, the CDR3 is TGTGCCAGCAGCCCTTTGTGGGTAGCGGGGAATATCGGCGAGCAGTTCTTC. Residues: CASSPLWVAGNIGEQFF.

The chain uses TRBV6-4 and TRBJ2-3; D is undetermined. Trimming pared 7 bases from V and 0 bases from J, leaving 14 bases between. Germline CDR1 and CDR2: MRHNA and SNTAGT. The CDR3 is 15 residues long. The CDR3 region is CASIKKADSTDTQYF. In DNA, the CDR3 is TGTGCCAGCATTAAAAAGGCAGACAGCACAGATACGCAGTATTTT.

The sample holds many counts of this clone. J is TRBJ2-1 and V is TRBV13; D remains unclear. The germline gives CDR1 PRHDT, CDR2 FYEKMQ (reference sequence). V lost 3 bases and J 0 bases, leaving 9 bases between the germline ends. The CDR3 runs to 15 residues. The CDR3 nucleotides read TGTGCCAGCAGCTTGGGTTCAGCCTCCTACAATGAGCAGTTCTTC. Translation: CASSLGSASYNEQFF.

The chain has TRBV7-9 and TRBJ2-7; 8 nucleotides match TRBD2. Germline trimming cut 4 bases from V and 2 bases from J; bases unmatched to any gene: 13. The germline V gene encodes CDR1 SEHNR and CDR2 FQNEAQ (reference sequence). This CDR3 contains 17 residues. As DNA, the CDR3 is TGTGCCAGCAGCTCTCCCTTTGGTAGCGGGAACACCTACGAGCAGTACTTC. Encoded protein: CASSSPFGSGNTYEQYF.